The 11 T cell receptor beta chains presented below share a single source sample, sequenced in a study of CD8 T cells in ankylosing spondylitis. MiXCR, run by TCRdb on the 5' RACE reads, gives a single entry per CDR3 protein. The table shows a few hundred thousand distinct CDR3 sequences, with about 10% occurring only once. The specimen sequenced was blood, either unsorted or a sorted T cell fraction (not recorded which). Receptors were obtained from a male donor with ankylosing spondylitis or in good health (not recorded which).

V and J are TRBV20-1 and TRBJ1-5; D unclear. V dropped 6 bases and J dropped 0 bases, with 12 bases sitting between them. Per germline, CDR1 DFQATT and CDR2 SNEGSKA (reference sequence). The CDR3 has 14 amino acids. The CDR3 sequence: CSALQVSSNQPQHF. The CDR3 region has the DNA TGCAGTGCGCTGCAGGTCTCTAGCAATCAGCCCCAGCATTTT.

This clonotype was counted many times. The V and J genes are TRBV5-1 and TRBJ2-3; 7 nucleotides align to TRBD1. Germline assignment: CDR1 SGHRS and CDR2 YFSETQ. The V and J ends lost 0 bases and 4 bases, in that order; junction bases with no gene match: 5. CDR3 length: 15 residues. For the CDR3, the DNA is TGCGCCAGCAGCTTGGAGGGGGCCGCCCCAGATACGCAGTATTTT. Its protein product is CASSLEGAAPDTQYF.

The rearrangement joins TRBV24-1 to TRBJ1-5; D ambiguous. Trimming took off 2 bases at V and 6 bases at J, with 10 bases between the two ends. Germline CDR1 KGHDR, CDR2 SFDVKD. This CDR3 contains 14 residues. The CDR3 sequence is CATSDWETTQPQHF. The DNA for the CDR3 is TGTGCCACCAGTGATTGGGAGACAACTCAGCCCCAGCATTTT.

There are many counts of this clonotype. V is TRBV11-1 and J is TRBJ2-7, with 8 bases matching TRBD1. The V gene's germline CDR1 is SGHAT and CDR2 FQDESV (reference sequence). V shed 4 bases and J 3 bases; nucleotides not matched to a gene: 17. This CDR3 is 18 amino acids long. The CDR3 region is CASSSAYPTGQVDYEQYF. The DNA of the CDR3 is TGTGCCAGCAGCTCCGCATATCCAACGGGACAGGTGGACTACGAGCAGTACTTC.

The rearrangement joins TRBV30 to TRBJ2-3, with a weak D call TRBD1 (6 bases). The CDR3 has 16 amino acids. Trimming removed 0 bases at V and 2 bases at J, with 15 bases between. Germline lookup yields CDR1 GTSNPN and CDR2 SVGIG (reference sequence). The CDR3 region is CAWSVGARGITDTQYF. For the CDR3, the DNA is TGTGCCTGGAGTGTAGGCGCCAGGGGCATCACAGATACGCAGTATTTT.

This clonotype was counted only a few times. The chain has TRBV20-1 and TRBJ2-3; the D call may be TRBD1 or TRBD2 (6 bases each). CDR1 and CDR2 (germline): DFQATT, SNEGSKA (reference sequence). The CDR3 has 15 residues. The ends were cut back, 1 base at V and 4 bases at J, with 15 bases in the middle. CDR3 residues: CSARGGALFADTQYF. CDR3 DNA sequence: TGCAGTGCTAGAGGGGGGGCACTTTTTGCAGATACGCAGTATTTT.

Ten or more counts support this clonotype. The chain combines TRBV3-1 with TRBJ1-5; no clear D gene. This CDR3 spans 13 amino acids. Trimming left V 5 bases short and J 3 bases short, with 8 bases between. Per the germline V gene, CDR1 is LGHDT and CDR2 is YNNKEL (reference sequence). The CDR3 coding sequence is TGTGCCAGCAGCGCGACCCTCAATCAGCCCCAGCATTTT. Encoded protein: CASSATLNQPQHF.

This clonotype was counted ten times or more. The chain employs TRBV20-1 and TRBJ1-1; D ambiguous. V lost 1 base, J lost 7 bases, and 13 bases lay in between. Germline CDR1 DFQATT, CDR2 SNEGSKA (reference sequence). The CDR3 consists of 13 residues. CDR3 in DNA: TGCAGTGCTAGAGTTGAGGCTGAGGGTGAAGCTTTCTTT. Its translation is CSARVEAEGEAFF.

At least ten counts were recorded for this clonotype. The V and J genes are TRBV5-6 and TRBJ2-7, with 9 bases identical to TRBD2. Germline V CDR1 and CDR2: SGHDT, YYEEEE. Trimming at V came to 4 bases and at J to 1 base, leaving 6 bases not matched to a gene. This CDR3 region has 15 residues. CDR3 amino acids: CASSVTSGLSYEQYF. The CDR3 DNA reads TGTGCCAGCAGCGTGACTAGCGGCCTTTCCTACGAGCAGTACTTC.

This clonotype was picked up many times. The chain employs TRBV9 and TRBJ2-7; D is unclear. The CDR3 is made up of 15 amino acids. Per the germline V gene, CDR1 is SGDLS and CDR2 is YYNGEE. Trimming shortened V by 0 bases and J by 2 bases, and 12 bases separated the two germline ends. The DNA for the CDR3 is TGTGCCAGCAGCGTAGGTGGCAGGATAACCTACGAGCAGTACTTC. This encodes CASSVGGRITYEQYF.

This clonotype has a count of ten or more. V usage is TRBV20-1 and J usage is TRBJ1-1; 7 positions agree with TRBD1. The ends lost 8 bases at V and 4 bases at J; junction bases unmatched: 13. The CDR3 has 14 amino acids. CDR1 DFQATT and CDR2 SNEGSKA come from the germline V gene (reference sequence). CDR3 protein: CSTEKQGLGTEAFF. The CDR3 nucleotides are TGCAGTACGGAGAAACAGGGGTTGGGCACTGAAGCTTTCTTT.